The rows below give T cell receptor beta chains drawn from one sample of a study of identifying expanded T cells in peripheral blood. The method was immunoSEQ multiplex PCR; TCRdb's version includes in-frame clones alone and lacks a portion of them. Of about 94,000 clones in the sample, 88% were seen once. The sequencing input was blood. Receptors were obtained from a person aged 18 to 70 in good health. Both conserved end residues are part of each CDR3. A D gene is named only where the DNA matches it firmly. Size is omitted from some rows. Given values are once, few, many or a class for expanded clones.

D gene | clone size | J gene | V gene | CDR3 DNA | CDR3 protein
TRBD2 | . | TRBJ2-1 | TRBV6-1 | TGTGCCAGCAGTGTAAGCGGGGGGATCGTAACCTACAATGAGCAGTTCTTC | CASSVSGGIVTYNEQFF
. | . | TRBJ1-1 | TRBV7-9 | TGTGCCAGCAGCTTAGATATTTGGGAGAACACTGAAGCTTTCTTT | CASSLDIWENTEAFF
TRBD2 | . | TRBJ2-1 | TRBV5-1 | TGCGCCAGCAGCCCTCCGGCGGGAGGGCCGAGAAATGAGCAGTTCTTC | CASSPPAGGPRNEQFF
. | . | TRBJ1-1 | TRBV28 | TGTGCCAGCAGTTCATGGACATTGAACACTGAAGCTTTCTTT | CASSSWTLNTEAFF
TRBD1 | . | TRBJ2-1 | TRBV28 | TGTGCCAGCAGTTCCGTGACAGGGGGCTCCTACAATGAGCAGTTCTTC | CASSSVTGGSYNEQFF
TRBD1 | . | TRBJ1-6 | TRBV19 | TGTGCCAGTAGTTACAGGGGGAATTCACCCCTCCACTTT | CASSYRGNSPLHF
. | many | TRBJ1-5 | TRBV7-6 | TGTGCCAGCAGCTTAACACAGGGACCTCATCAGCCCCAGCATTTT | CASSLTQGPHQPQHF
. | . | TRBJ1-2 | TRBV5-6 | TGTGCCAGCAGCTACGGACAGAGAGGCTACACCTTC | CASSYGQRGYTF
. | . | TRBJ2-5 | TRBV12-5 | TGTGCTAGTGGTTTAGGGGGAGGGGGGCAAGAGACCCAGTACTTC | CASGLGGGGQETQYF
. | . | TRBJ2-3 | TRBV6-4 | TGTGCCAGCAGGCGGCGCCAGAGTAGCACAGATACGCAGTATTTT | CASRRRQSSTDTQYF
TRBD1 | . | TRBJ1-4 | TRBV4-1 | TGCGCCAGCAGCCAAGTGGGACAGGGGTATGAAAAACTGTTTTTT | CASSQVGQGYEKLFF
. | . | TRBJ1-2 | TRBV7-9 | TGTGCCAGCAACCCACTGAGGGCTACAGGGTACTATGGCTACACCTTC | CASNPLRATGYYGYTF
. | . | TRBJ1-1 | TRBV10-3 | TGTGCCATCAGAAGGGATGTCGTCAACACTGAAGCTTTCTTT | CAIRRDVVNTEAFF
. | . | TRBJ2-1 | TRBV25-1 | TGTGCCAGCAGTGAAGGCCCCACAACGACCGACAATGAGCAGTTCTTC | CASSEGPTTTDNEQFF
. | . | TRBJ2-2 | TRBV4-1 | TGCGCCAGCAGCCCCAGGACAGTTCCCCTCTCCTCGAACACCGGGGAGCTGTTTTTT | CASSPRTVPLSSNTGELFF
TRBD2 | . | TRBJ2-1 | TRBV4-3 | TGCGCCAGCAGCCAAGATATAGCGGGTGTATACAATGAGCAGTTCTTC | CASSQDIAGVYNEQFF
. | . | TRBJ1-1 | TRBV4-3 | TGCGCCAGCAGCCGCTGGGACGCCAATGAAGCTTTCTTT | CASSRWDANEAFF
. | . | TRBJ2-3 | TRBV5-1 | TGCGCCAGCAGCTTGGGGCACCGAGAGGATACGCAGTATTTT | CASSLGHREDTQYF
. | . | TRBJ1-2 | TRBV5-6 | TGTGCCAGCAGCTTGGGGGCGGGCAGGGGAAATAGGGGCTACACCTTC | CASSLGAGRGNRGYTF
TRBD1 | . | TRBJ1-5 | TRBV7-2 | TGTGCCAGCAGCTTAGTTGCAGGGGGAAATCAGCCCCAGCATTTT | CASSLVAGGNQPQHF
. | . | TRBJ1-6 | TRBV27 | TGTGCCAGCAGTTTATGGGGGGCCTCAGTCAATTCACCCCTCCACTTT | CASSLWGASVNSPLHF
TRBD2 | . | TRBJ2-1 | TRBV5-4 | TGTGCCAGCAGCTTGGAGGCTCGCGGGGGAAACAATGAGCAGTTCTTC | CASSLEARGGNNEQFF
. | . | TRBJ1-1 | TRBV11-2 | TGTGCCAGCAGCTTAGTAGTTGAAGCTTTCTTT | CASSLVVEAFF
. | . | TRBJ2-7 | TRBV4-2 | TGTGCCAGCAGTCCACTAGCCGAAATGGGCTACGAGCAGTACTTC | CASSPLAEMGYEQYF
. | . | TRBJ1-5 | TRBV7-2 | TGTGCCAGCAGCTTTAGGAGGGCTGGCAATCAGCCCCAGCATTTT | CASSFRRAGNQPQHF
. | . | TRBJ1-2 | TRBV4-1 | TGCGCCAGCAGCCAAGAGTCAGGCTACACCTTC | CASSQESGYTF
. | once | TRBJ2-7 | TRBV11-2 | TGTGCCAGCAGCTTGCCGAGCTCCTACGAGCAGTACTTC | CASSLPSSYEQYF
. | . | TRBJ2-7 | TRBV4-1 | TGCGCCAGCAGCCAAGACCAGTACGCCTACGAGCAGTACTTC | CASSQDQYAYEQYF
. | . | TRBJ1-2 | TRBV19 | TGTGCCAGTAGTTCCCCCGGCATGGGCGTAGGGGGCTACACCTTC | CASSSPGMGVGGYTF
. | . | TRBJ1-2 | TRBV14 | TGTGCCAGCAGCCAAGTCGAAGGAATGAGTGGCTACACCTTC | CASSQVEGMSGYTF
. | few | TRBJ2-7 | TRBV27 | TGTGCCAGCGGCCTCAGGGGGAGCGGGAACGAGCAGTACTTC | CASGLRGSGNEQYF
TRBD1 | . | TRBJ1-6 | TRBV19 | TGTGCCAGTAGTATCTCAGGGGGAGGCTCCTATAATTCACCCCTCCACTTT | CASSISGGGSYNSPLHF
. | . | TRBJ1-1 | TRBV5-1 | TGCGCCAGCAGCCCCCGGGGGGGAGACACTGAAGCTTTCTTT | CASSPRGGDTEAFF
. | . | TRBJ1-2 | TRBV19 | TGTGCCAGTAGTGGGTCTAACTATGGCTACACCTTC | CASSGSNYGYTF
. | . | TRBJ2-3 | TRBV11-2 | TGTGCCAGCAGCTTAGACAGGGGCACAGATACGCAGTATTTT | CASSLDRGTDTQYF
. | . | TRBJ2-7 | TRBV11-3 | TGTGCCAGCAGCTCAGAAATCGAGCAGTACTTC | CASSSEIEQYF
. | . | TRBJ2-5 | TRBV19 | TGTGCCAGTGGTCCGATCGGCGTTGAGACCCAGTACTTC | CASGPIGVETQYF
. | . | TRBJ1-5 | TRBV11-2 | TGTGCCAGCAGCTCCGGGGACCTTACCCAGCCCCAGCATTTT | CASSSGDLTQPQHF
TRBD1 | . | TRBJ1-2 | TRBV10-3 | TGTGCCATCAGTGCCCCTGGACAGGGGCACGGCTACACCTTC | CAISAPGQGHGYTF
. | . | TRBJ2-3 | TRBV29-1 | TGCAGCGTTGTGGCAGATACGCAGTATTTT | CSVVADTQYF
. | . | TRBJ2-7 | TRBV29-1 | TGCAGCGTCACCCGGAGGTCCTACGAGCAGTACTTC | CSVTRRSYEQYF
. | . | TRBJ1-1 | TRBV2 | TGTGCCAGCACCGACGGGGGTATGGACACTGAAGCTTTCTTT | CASTDGGMDTEAFF
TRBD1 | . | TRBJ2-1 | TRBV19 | TGTGCCAGTAGTAAACGACAGGGAACCTACAATGAGCAGTTCTTC | CASSKRQGTYNEQFF
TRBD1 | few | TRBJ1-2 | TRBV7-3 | TGTGCCAGCAGCCCCCGGGACAGGGCCCGATACCCGATGGACTACACCTTC | CASSPRDRARYPMDYTF
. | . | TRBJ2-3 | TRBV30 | TGTGCCTGGAGTCGACAGATGGGCTCAGATACGCAGTATTTT | CAWSRQMGSDTQYF
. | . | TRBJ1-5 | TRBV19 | TGTGCCAGTAGTATCAAGGAGACGGATCAGCCCCAGCATTTT | CASSIKETDQPQHF
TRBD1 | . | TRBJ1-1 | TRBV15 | TGTGCCACCAGCAGAGATTATCAGGGGGTAGCTTTCTTT | CATSRDYQGVAFF
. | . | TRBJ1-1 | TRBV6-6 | TGTGCCAGCAGTTACGGGGGCCGCAACACTGAAGCTTTCTTT | CASSYGGRNTEAFF
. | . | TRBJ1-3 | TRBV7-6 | TGTGCCAGCAGCCTAGGCCCAGATACGACCGGAAACACCATATATTTT | CASSLGPDTTGNTIYF
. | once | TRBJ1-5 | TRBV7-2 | TGTGCCAGCAGCTTAGGTGGCGGAGGTGGGAGCAATCAGCCCCAGCATTTT | CASSLGGGGGSNQPQHF